The 30 T cell receptor beta chains presented below share a single source sample, sequenced in a study of monozygotic twins with cystic fibrosis. Only in-frame clones appear in the TCRdb table, and some are missing; sequencing was by immunoSEQ multiplex PCR. The table includes about 32,000 clones, roughly nine tenths detected once. Sequenced material: blood. All receptors come from a girl aged 2-9 years with cystic fibrosis.

As regards this clone: Germline is not matched at one junction end, which may reflect a read error. J is TRBJ1-4 and V is TRBV5-5; tentatively, D is TRBD1 (5 bases). The CDR3 contains 15 residues. Germline-derived CDR1 and CDR2 are SGHKS and YYEKEE (reference sequence). The CDR3 sequence: CASNKNAGTSEKLFF. For the CDR3, the DNA is TGTGCCAGCAACAAGAATGCCGGGACTAGTGAAAAACTGTTTTTT.

The chain links TRBV18 to TRBJ1-1; 7 positions agree with TRBD1. The V gene's germline CDR1 is KGHSH and CDR2 LQKENI. Trimming at V came to 3 bases and at J to 4 bases, leaving 2 bases not matched to a gene. The CDR3 is made up of 13 amino acids. The CDR3 sequence: CASSPQGGTEAFF. The CDR3 DNA sequence: TGTGCCAGCTCACCTCAGGGGGGCACTGAAGCTTTCTTT.

This chain joins TRBV6-6 and TRBJ2-5; tentatively, D is TRBD2 (6 bases). Trimming cost V 8 bases and J 5 bases, with 15 bases left between them. Germline CDR1 and CDR2: MNHNY and SVGAGI (reference sequence). CDR3 size: 13 residues. CDR3 in DNA: TGTGCCAGCGTAGTTACCAGCGGGGAGACCCAGTACTTC. Translating it yields CASVVTSGETQYF.

The chain carries TRBV29-1 and TRBJ1-1, with 8 bases lining up with TRBD1. Germline lookup yields CDR1 SQVTM and CDR2 ANQGSEA. The CDR3 has 13 residues. Trimming cost V 6 bases and J 1 base; bases outside gene matches: 4. The CDR3 is CSVPQGANTEAFF. The CDR3 bases are TGCAGCGTGCCTCAGGGGGCGAACACTGAAGCTTTCTTT.

This chain links TRBV5-8 with TRBJ2-3; possible D gene TRBD2, 6 bases. The CDR3 loop spans 16 amino acids. V lost 2 bases, J lost 0 bases, and 13 bases lay in between. Germline CDR1 reads SGHTS; CDR2 reads YDEGEE. CDR3 residues: CASSFQPLASTDTQYF. In DNA, the CDR3 is TGTGCCAGCAGCTTCCAACCCCTAGCGAGCACAGATACGCAGTATTTT. The entire variable domain, with the rest obtained from reference TRBV5-8 and TRBJ2-3, is as follows: EAGVTQSPTHLIKTRGQQATLRCSPISGHTSVYWYQQALGLGLQFLLWYDEGEERNRGNFPPRFSGRQFPNYSSELNVNALELEDSALYLCASSFQPLASTDTQYFGPGTRLTVL.

This chain uses TRBV19 with TRBJ1-1, with 10 bases identical to TRBD1. Germline CDR1 and CDR2: LNHDA and SQIVND (reference sequence). Germline trimming cut 5 bases from V and 5 bases from J; bases unmatched to any gene: 5. CDR3 size: 14 residues. In nucleotides, the CDR3 is TGTGCCAGTAGTGTGGGGACAGGGGAGACTGAAGCTTTCTTT. This encodes CASSVGTGETEAFF.

The chain couples TRBV29-1 to TRBJ2-3; the D is unclear. Germline V CDR1 and CDR2: SQVTM, ANQGSEA. CDR3 length: 14 amino acids. The ends were cut back, 5 bases at V and 0 bases at J, with 12 bases in the middle. Here the CDR3 reads CSVREWASTDTQYF. The CDR3, as DNA: TGCAGCGTTCGTGAGTGGGCTAGCACAGATACGCAGTATTTT.

This chain connects TRBV29-1 to TRBJ1-2; 9 bases map to TRBD1. V shed 5 bases and J 5 bases; nucleotides not matched to a gene: 15. CDR1 and CDR2 (germline): SQVTM, ANQGSEA. CDR3 length equals 16 residues. The CDR3 region is CSVTKTRQGVGYGYTF. The CDR3 region has the DNA TGCAGCGTTACAAAAACTAGACAGGGGGTGGGATATGGCTACACCTTC.

The V and J genes are TRBV12-5 and TRBJ1-5; D call uncertain. V was cut by 6 bases and J by 3 bases, with 9 bases left in between. Germline V gene sequence: CDR1 LGHNT, CDR2 FRNRAP. The CDR3 contains 13 residues. The CDR3 sequence: CASGSGPNQPQHF. CDR3 sequence (DNA): TGTGCTAGTGGCTCAGGTCCCAATCAGCCCCAGCATTTT.

The rearrangement joins TRBV18 to TRBJ1-2; D is unresolved. CDR1 and CDR2 (germline): KGHSH, LQKENI. CDR3 size: 14 residues. V was cut by 0 bases and J by 2 bases, with 7 bases left in between. The CDR3 DNA reads as TGTGCCAGCTCACCACCGGGGAACAACTATGGCTACACCTTC. The encoded protein is CASSPPGNNYGYTF.

A single count supports this clone. CDR3 coding DNA: TGCGCCAGCAGCTTGGCCGCCCGGGCAGGGGGTTTCAATGAGCAGTTCTTC. Amino acids: CASSLAARAGGFNEQFF. The chain carries TRBV5-1 and TRBJ2-1; TRBD1 agrees at 7 bases. Germline V gene lookup returns CDR1 SGHRS and CDR2 YFSETQ. After removal of 0 bases from V and 6 bases from J, the junction contained 12 bases not matched to a gene. CDR3 length: 17 amino acids.

CDR3 amino acids: CSARDVGEQFF. CDR3 in DNA: TGCAGTGCTAGAGATGTTGGTGAGCAGTTCTTC. The V gene is TRBV20-1, the J gene TRBJ2-1; unclear D gene. CDR1 and CDR2 (germline): DFQATT, SNEGSKA (reference sequence). V lost 0 bases to trimming and J lost 9 bases, with 6 bases between them. There are 11 residues in the CDR3.

In DNA, the CDR3 is TGTGCCAGCAGTCAACAGAGCAACACTGAAGCTTTCTTT. This sequence encodes CASSQQSNTEAFF. The rearrangement uses TRBV6-4 and TRBJ1-1; no firm D call. V dropped 5 bases and J dropped 2 bases, with 9 bases sitting between them. The CDR3 has 13 residues. CDR1 MRHNA and CDR2 SNTAGT come from the germline V gene.

The V and J genes are TRBV2 and TRBJ2-7, with D perhaps matching TRBD2 (6 bases). CDR3 length equals 12 residues. Per the germline V gene, CDR1 is SNHLY and CDR2 is FYNNEI. V shed 8 bases and J shed 6 bases, with 14 bases lying between them. The CDR3 loop is CASGKDYPEQYF. CDR3 DNA sequence: TGTGCCAGCGGAAAGGACTACCCCGAGCAGTACTTC.

This chain joins TRBV4-1 and TRBJ2-3; TRBD2 might be the D (5 bases). Germline values: CDR1 MGHRA, CDR2 YSYEKL. This CDR3 is 17 amino acids long. V was pared by 2 bases and J by 3 bases, with 18 bases between. The CDR3 loop reads CASSQKRLSNPTDTQYF. The CDR3 bases are TGCGCCAGCAGCCAAAAACGACTATCTAACCCAACAGATACGCAGTATTTT.

V usage is TRBV19 and J usage is TRBJ1-2; D not certain. The CDR3 is made up of 14 amino acids. Trimming took 5 bases from V and 5 from J, leaving 15 bases between them. The V gene's germline CDR1 is LNHDA and CDR2 SQIVND (reference sequence). The CDR3 DNA follows: TGTGCCAGTAGTGTAGCAGGTCGGGAGTATGGCTACACCTTC. Translated: CASSVAGREYGYTF.

The chain uses TRBV5-1 and TRBJ2-1; D unresolved. The CDR3 loop spans 16 amino acids. The V and J ends lost 7 bases and 3 bases respectively, with 20 bases between them. CDR1 is SGHRS and CDR2 is YFSETQ in the germline V gene. The CDR3 sequence is CASGTNEKGYYNEQFF. CDR3 DNA: TGCGCCAGCGGCACCAACGAGAAAGGGTACTACAATGAGCAGTTCTTC.

The chain recombines TRBV7-8 with TRBJ1-5; 7 positions match TRBD1. The CDR3 is 16 amino acids. J gave up 0 bases and V 5 bases, and 7 bases lay outside the gene matches. Germline assignment: CDR1 SGHVS and CDR2 FQNEAQ. The CDR3 spells CASSVGTAYSNQPQHF. The CDR3, as DNA: TGTGCCAGCAGCGTTGGGACAGCCTATAGCAATCAGCCCCAGCATTTT.

The chain has TRBV4-2 and TRBJ2-1; TRBD2 agrees at 9 bases. This CDR3 is 16 amino acids long. V was pared by 0 bases and J by 8 bases, with 8 bases of the junction left unmatched. CDR1 is LGHNA and CDR2 is YNFKEQ in the germline V gene. The CDR3 protein is CASSQEGGGGADEQFF. DNA of the CDR3: TGTGCCAGCAGCCAAGAGGGTGGCGGGGGGGCTGATGAGCAGTTCTTC.

CDR3 loop: CASSVGGGNTEAFF. For the CDR3, the DNA is TGTGCCAGCAGTGTTGGGGGGGGGAACACTGAAGCTTTCTTT. The chain carries TRBV6-4 and TRBJ1-1; TRBD1 might be the D (5 bases). Per germline, CDR1 MRHNA and CDR2 SNTAGT. This CDR3 is built from 14 residues. The germline V and J ends were trimmed by 4 bases and 1 base, with 10 bases remaining between them.

The genes are TRBV7-3 and TRBJ2-3, with 7 bases aligning to TRBD2. The CDR3 consists of 15 residues. J was trimmed by 6 bases and V by 5 bases; bases with no gene match: 11. Germline assignment: CDR1 SGHTA and CDR2 FQGTGA. The CDR3 DNA reads TGTGCCAGCAGCCTGGGTGGCGGGAGCGGGGATACGCAGTATTTT. Translated: CASSLGGGSGDTQYF. Full variable domain (outside the CDR3, taken from reference TRBV7-3 and TRBJ2-3): GAGVSQTPSNKVTEKGKYVELRCDPISGHTALYWYRQSLGQGPEFLIYFQGTGAADDSGLPNDRFFAVRPEGSVSTLKIQRTERGDSAVYLCASSLGGGSGDTQYFGPGTRLTVL.

This rearrangement joins TRBV9 to TRBJ2-7; 8 bases are a match to TRBD1. V was pared by 4 bases and J by 2 bases, with 8 bases of the junction left unmatched. The germline V gene encodes CDR1 SGDLS and CDR2 YYNGEE. CDR3 size: 15 residues. The CDR3 spells CASSPETGDTYEQYF. Written as DNA, the CDR3 is TGTGCCAGCAGCCCCGAGACAGGGGATACCTACGAGCAGTACTTC.

This chain uses TRBV19 with TRBJ1-5, with 7 bases aligning to TRBD1. There are 14 residues in the CDR3. V dropped 5 bases and J dropped 2; count of bases not matched to a gene: 3. CDR1 and CDR2 (germline): LNHDA, SQIVND (reference sequence). CDR3 sequence: CASSVTGGNQPQHF. In nucleotides, the CDR3 is TGTGCCAGTAGTGTCACAGGGGGCAATCAGCCCCAGCATTTT.

CDR3 sequence (DNA): TGTGCCTGGAGTGCCCCATTCCCCTCTGCAACTAATGAAAAACTGTTTTTT. This codes for CAWSAPFPSATNEKLFF. J is TRBJ1-4 and V is TRBV30, with D hard to call. This CDR3 is 17 amino acids long. Trimming took 1 base from V and 0 from J, leaving 15 bases between them. Per germline, CDR1 GTSNPN and CDR2 SVGIG (reference sequence). The whole variable domain, remainder taken from reference TRBV30 and TRBJ1-4, is SQTIHQWPATLVQPVGSPLSLECTVEGTSNPNLYWYRQAAGRGLQLLFYSVGIGQISSEVPQNLSASRPQDRQFILSSKKLLLSDSGFYLCAWSAPFPSATNEKLFFGSGTQLSVL.

The gene calls are TRBV27 and TRBJ2-7, with TRBD1 as a possible D gene (7 bases). V lost 6 bases to trimming and J lost 4 bases, with 22 bases between them. From germline, CDR1 is MNHEY and CDR2 SMNVEV (reference sequence). The CDR3 runs 16 residues. CDR3 residues: CASSSQGRGRGYEQYF. The CDR3 coding sequence is TGTGCCAGCAGCTCACAGGGGCGGGGACGGGGTTACGAGCAGTACTTC.

The chain uses TRBV5-4 and TRBJ2-1, with TRBD1 identical over 8 bases. Germline CDR1 is SGHNT and CDR2 is YYREEE (reference sequence). V lost 0 bases and J lost 9; bases outside the gene matches: 8. The CDR3 contains 15 residues. CDR3 in amino acids: CASSLDAGGKGEQFF. The CDR3 region has the DNA TGTGCCAGCAGCTTGGATGCAGGGGGCAAGGGTGAGCAGTTCTTC.

The chain has TRBV2 and TRBJ1-4, with 10 nucleotides matching TRBD1. This CDR3 comprises 14 residues. Germline V gives CDR1 SNHLY, CDR2 FYNNEI. The ends lost 6 bases at V and 6 bases at J; junction bases unmatched: 4. In nucleotides, the CDR3 is TGTGCCAGCAGGGACAGGGGGATCCATGAAAAACTGTTTTTT. Amino acid sequence: CASRDRGIHEKLFF.

V and J are TRBV19 and TRBJ1-3, with TRBD1 as a possible D gene (5 bases). This CDR3 region has 15 residues. V was clipped by 4 bases and J by 0 bases, with 10 bases between them. CDR1 is LNHDA and CDR2 is SQIVND in the germline V gene (reference sequence). The CDR3 bases are TGTGCCAGTAGTAGGGGACTGATCTCTGGAAACACCATATATTTT. The encoded protein is CASSRGLISGNTIYF. Full variable domain (remainder filled in from reference TRBV19 and TRBJ1-3): DGGITQSPKYLFRKEGQNVTLSCEQNLNHDAMYWYRQDPGQGLRLIYYSQIVNDFQKGDIAEGYSVSREKKESFPLTVTSAQKNPTAFYLCASSRGLISGNTIYFGEGSWLTVV.

V usage is TRBV7-9 and J usage is TRBJ1-1, with D perhaps TRBD1 (6 bases). Germline V gives CDR1 SEHNR, CDR2 FQNEAQ (reference sequence). V was cut by 3 bases and J by 10 bases, with 12 bases left in between. CDR3 length equals 12 residues. The CDR3 region is CASSFEGEGAFF. Written as DNA, the CDR3 is TGTGCCAGCAGCTTTGAGGGGGAAGGAGCTTTCTTT.

The sample holds one count of this clone. This chain connects TRBV10-3 to TRBJ1-1; D possibly corresponds to TRBD1 (5 bases). V lost 0 bases, J lost 1 base, and 9 bases lay in between. This CDR3 region has 15 residues. Germline V lookup: CDR1 ENHRY, CDR2 SYGVKD. The CDR3 DNA sequence: TGTGCCATCAGTGAGTCGAGGGGAGAGAACACTGAAGCTTTCTTT. This translates into CAISESRGENTEAFF.